Below, 14 T cell receptor beta chains from the same sample are listed, as sequenced in a study of cytomegalovirus exposure and HLA in healthy donors. Primers included in the PCR were 60 Vbeta and 13 Jbeta primers. Using immunoSEQ multiplex PCR, the repertoire was profiled, and TCRdb retains in-frame clones only, with some absent. The sample lists 150,000 to 200,000 clones, 65% to 80% seen once, with 3% in the top ten. The specimen was PBMCs. Receptor source: a woman aged 45-59 years in good health and CMV-seropositive.

The V gene is TRBV29-1, the J gene TRBJ2-2; no clear D. With 3 bases removed from V and 0 bases from J, the gap between germline ends came to 5 bases. This CDR3 has 13 amino acids. The germline V gene has CDR1 SQVTM and CDR2 ANQGSEA. The CDR3 spells CSVDQANTGELFF. CDR3 nucleotides: TGCAGCGTTGATCAGGCGAACACCGGGGAGCTGTTTTTT.

This CDR3 is CASSLEGRAKDTQYF. Here the CDR3 DNA reads TGTGCCAGCAGCTTAGAGGGCAGGGCAAAGGATACGCAGTATTTT. The chain combines TRBV7-8 with TRBJ2-3, with D possibly being TRBD1 (5 bases). The V and J ends lost 1 base and 6 bases respectively, with 14 bases between them. Germline V lookup: CDR1 SGHVS, CDR2 FQNEAQ. This CDR3 contains 15 residues.

The J gene is TRBJ1-4, the V gene TRBV2, with 7 nucleotides matching TRBD1. CDR3 length: 13 amino acids. Germline V gene sequence: CDR1 SNHLY, CDR2 FYNNEI. With V trimmed by 7 bases and J by 4 bases, 3 bases remained unmatched. CDR3 protein: CASIRQGNEKLFF. DNA of the CDR3: TGTGCCAGCATCCGACAGGGTAATGAAAAACTGTTTTTT.

This clone has just a few counts. The rearrangement uses TRBV9 and TRBJ2-1; D unclear. Trimming left V 4 bases short and J 0 bases short, with 14 bases between. The CDR3 sequence is 16 residues long. The V gene's germline CDR1 is SGDLS and CDR2 YYNGEE. The CDR3 nucleotides are TGTGCCAGCAGCCCCCGTGAGGCAAGCTCCTACAATGAGCAGTTCTTC. Amino acids: CASSPREASSYNEQFF.

The V gene is TRBV4-1, the J gene TRBJ2-1; possibly TRBD1 for D (6 bases). The CDR3 length is 15 residues. The germline V gene encodes CDR1 MGHRA and CDR2 YSYEKL. Trimming left V 3 bases short and J 10 bases short, with 19 bases between. The CDR3 DNA reads TGCGCCAGCAGCCAGAGGGACATTTTAGGTCACGAGCAGTTCTTC. This sequence encodes CASSQRDILGHEQFF.

The genes are TRBV19 and TRBJ1-5; D is unclear. The CDR3 is 16 amino acids. The germline gives CDR1 LNHDA, CDR2 SQIVND (reference sequence). V was shortened by 7 bases and J by 4 bases, with 20 bases between the two germline ends. The CDR3 nucleotides read TGTGCCAGTACCCGATTTCTGGCTGGGAGTAATCAGCCCCAGCATTTT. Translation gives CASTRFLAGSNQPQHF.

V usage is TRBV11-2 and J usage is TRBJ1-2, with 10 bases aligning to TRBD1. V was pared by 3 bases and J by 8 bases, with 6 bases of the junction left unmatched. This CDR3 is built from 14 residues. Germline CDR1 SGHAT, CDR2 FQNNGV. The CDR3 coding sequence is TGTGCCAGCAGCTTCGCCGGGACAGGGGTAGGCTACACCTTC. It translates to CASSFAGTGVGYTF.

The chain recombines TRBV5-4 with TRBJ1-3, with D possibly matching TRBD1 (6 bases). V lost 2 bases and J lost 3, with 9 bases in between. Per germline, CDR1 SGHNT and CDR2 YYREEE (reference sequence). The CDR3 length is 14 residues. CDR3 nucleotide sequence: TGTGCCAGCAGCTTCCAGGGGTTTGGAAACACCATATATTTT. It translates to CASSFQGFGNTIYF.

This clone appeared a few times. The chain links TRBV10-3 to TRBJ2-6, with TRBD1 matching 8 bases. With V trimmed by 1 base and J by 1 base, 9 bases remained unmatched. The germline V gene encodes CDR1 ENHRY and CDR2 SYGVKD. The CDR3 runs 19 residues. CDR3 region: CAISEFSDRDVSGANVLTF. CDR3 coding DNA: TGTGCCATCAGTGAGTTTTCGGACAGGGACGTTTCTGGGGCCAACGTCCTGACTTTC.

This chain uses TRBV7-6 with TRBJ1-1; possibly TRBD1 for D (6 bases). V lost 2 bases, J lost 2 bases, and 12 bases lay in between. This CDR3 contains 15 residues. Germline-derived CDR1 and CDR2 are SGHVS and FNYEAQ. DNA for the CDR3: TGTGCCAGCAGCTTAAGATCACAGGGAAACACTGAAGCTTTCTTT. This gives the protein CASSLRSQGNTEAFF.

A word on this clone: In the same sample, other DNA sequences code for this CDR3. This chain connects TRBV5-1 to TRBJ1-2; no firm D call. Trimming stripped 0 bases from V and 2 bases from J, with 8 bases between. The CDR3 covers 14 residues. Per the germline V gene, CDR1 is SGHRS and CDR2 is YFSETQ. The CDR3 region has the DNA TGCGCCAGCAGCTTGGGGGGAGAGAACTATGGCTACACCTTC. This codes for CASSLGGENYGYTF.

V and J are TRBV25-1 and TRBJ2-2; weak D call: TRBD1 (5 bases). CDR3 size: 16 residues. Trimming took off 1 base at V and 0 bases at J, with 9 bases between the two ends. Germline V lookup: CDR1 MGHDK, CDR2 SYGVNS. The CDR3 is CASSESGAPNTGELFF. CDR3 in DNA: TGTGCCAGCAGTGAATCTGGGGCTCCGAACACCGGGGAGCTGTTTTTT.

This rearrangement joins TRBV5-1 to TRBJ1-2, with 9 bases that match TRBD1. Germline V lookup: CDR1 SGHRS, CDR2 YFSETQ. The CDR3 covers 15 residues. V lost 0 bases to trimming and J lost 3 bases; unmatched junction nucleotides: 3. The CDR3 DNA reads as TGCGCCAGCAGCTTGGCCGGGGACAGGGACTATGGCTACACCTTC. Protein product: CASSLAGDRDYGYTF.

The J gene is TRBJ2-1, the V gene TRBV27, with 7 positions matching TRBD1. Unmatched junction bases numbered 7, after V lost 4 bases and J lost 1 base. This CDR3 has 16 amino acids. Germline V gene data show CDR1 as MNHEY and CDR2 as SMNVEV (reference sequence). The CDR3 bases are TGTGCCAGCAGTTCTCTAGGGGGCGGGTCCTACAATGAGCAGTTCTTC. This encodes CASSSLGGGSYNEQFF.